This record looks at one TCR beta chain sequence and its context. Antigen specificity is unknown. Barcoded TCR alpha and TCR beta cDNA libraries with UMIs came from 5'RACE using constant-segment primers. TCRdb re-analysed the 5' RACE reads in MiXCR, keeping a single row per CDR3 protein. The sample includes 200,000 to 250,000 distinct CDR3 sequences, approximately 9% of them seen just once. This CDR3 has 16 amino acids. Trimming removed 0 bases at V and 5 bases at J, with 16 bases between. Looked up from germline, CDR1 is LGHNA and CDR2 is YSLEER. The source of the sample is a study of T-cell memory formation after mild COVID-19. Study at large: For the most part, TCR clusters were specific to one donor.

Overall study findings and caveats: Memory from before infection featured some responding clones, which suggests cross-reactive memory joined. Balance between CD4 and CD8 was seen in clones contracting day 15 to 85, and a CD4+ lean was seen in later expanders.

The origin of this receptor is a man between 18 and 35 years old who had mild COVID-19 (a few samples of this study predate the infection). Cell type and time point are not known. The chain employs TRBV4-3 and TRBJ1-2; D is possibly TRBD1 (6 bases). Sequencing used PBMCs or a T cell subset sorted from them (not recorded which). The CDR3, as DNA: TGCGCCAGCAGCCAAGATGGGGCTCGGGGGCTTTATGGCTACACCTTC. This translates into CASSQDGARGLYGYTF.